The source of this T cell receptor beta chain is a study of T-cell reconstitution after alpha-beta-depleted transplantation in children. Study-level points and caveats: Surviving recipient T cells and thymic progenitors produced the high day-60 TCRbeta diversity seen in some patients. Several hundred graft clones that had expanded were reportedly the source of alpha-beta T cells about two months after transplant. Newly generated T cells supplied most T-cell counts and diversity one year post-transplant.

This clonotype occurred many times. Its antigen is as yet unknown. Germline-derived CDR1 and CDR2 are SQVTM and ANQGSEA. The CDR3 has 12 residues. With 7 bases removed from V and 5 bases from J, the gap between germline ends came to 15 bases. A TCRbeta library incorporating unique molecular identifiers was prepared. TCRdb recomputed calls from the PCR reads with MiXCR, one row per CDR3 protein. The table shows approximately 99,000 distinct CDR3 sequences, with around 6.4% occurring only once. The receptor's source is a male patient aged 2-15 years who had a stem cell transplant for acute lymphoblastic leukemia, so the T cells may come from the graft donor. Sequences were derived from PBMCs, mostly from graft donor cells, sampled 360 days after TCRalphabeta/CD19-depleted stem cell transplant. V gene TRBV29-1 combines with J gene TRBJ2-7; TRBD1 might be the D (6 bases). The CDR3 here is CSGKTGSNEQYF. For the CDR3, the DNA is TGCAGCGGAAAAACAGGGTCCAACGAGCAGTACTTC.